These T cell receptor beta chains were read from a single sample in a study of identical twins. A single record per CDR3 protein comes from TCRdb applying MiXCR to the 5' RACE reads. Found here are roughly 240,000 distinct CDR3 sequences, around 6.6% of them singletons; the top ten hold around 3.4%. The data were also submitted as part of a second study, on yellow fever vaccine responses in identical twins.

Sequencing was performed on memory (CD45RO+) T cells sorted from blood. These receptors all stem from a woman in her late teens or twenties in good health. Both conserved end residues are part of each CDR3. The D gene is left open where the match is weak. The listing skips clone size in some rows; elsewhere it reads once, few, many or a size class.

V gene	D gene	J gene	clone size	CDR3 DNA	CDR3 protein
TRBV10-3	TRBD2	TRBJ2-2	many	TGTGCCATCAGCGCCACTAGCGCGGACACCGGGGAGCTGTTTTTT	CAISATSADTGELFF
TRBV12-5	-	TRBJ2-3	many	TGTGCTAGTGGTAACGGACTTAGCACAGATACGCAGTATTTT	CASGNGLSTDTQYF
TRBV19	TRBD1	TRBJ1-2	few	TGTGCCAGTAGGATAGGGACAGGAAGCAACTATGGCTACACCTTC	CASRIGTGSNYGYTF
TRBV20-1	TRBD2	TRBJ2-7	many	TGCAGTGCTAGTGGCAGCGGGAGTTACGAGCAGTACTTC	CSASGSGSYEQYF
TRBV5-6	-	TRBJ1-3	many	TGTGCCAGCAGCTTGTCTCCAGGGGGAAACACCATATATTTT	CASSLSPGGNTIYF
TRBV24-1	TRBD1	TRBJ1-5	many	TGTGCCACCAGTGGCGGACAGGGGCTGGACAATCAGCCCCAGCATTTT	CATSGGQGLDNQPQHF
TRBV5-1	-	TRBJ2-5	many	TGCGCCAGCAGCTTTCGAGCCTACGGGGTTGGAGAGACCCAGTACTTC	CASSFRAYGVGETQYF
TRBV12-3/TRBV12-4	TRBD2	TRBJ2-1	few	TGTGCCAGCAGTTTAAGCGGGGGGGCTAATGAGCAGTTCTTC	CASSLSGGANEQFF
TRBV24-1	TRBD2	TRBJ2-2	few	TGTGCCACCAGTGACCCGGGACTAGCAAACACCGGGGAGCTGTTTTTT	CATSDPGLANTGELFF
TRBV5-1	-	TRBJ2-3	-	TGCGCCAGCAGTCGGTCAACCGGGGACACAGATACGCAGTATTTT	CASSRSTGDTDTQYF
TRBV10-3	TRBD2	TRBJ2-7	many	TGTGCCATCAGTGAGGGACTAGCGGCCTACGAGCAGTACTTC	CAISEGLAAYEQYF
TRBV3-1	-	TRBJ2-5	-	TGTGCCAGCAGCCAAGGGCGGAGGGGAGAGACCCAGTACTTC	CASSQGRRGETQYF
TRBV12-3/TRBV12-4	-	TRBJ2-5	-	TGTGCCAGCAGTTTATCGCAAGAGACCCAGTACTTC	CASSLSQETQYF
TRBV6-1	TRBD2	TRBJ2-5	-	TGTGCCAGCAGGGCGGGACTAGCGGGGGGGCCGGGAGAGACCCAGTACTTC	CASRAGLAGGPGETQYF
TRBV13	-	TRBJ2-1	-	TGTGCCAGCAGCACGGGACGGAATGAGCAGTTCTTC	CASSTGRNEQFF
TRBV6-5	-	TRBJ1-6	-	TGTGCCAGCAGTATCGGGAATTCACCCCTCCACTTT	CASSIGNSPLHF
TRBV9	-	TRBJ1-5	few	TGTGCCAGCAGCGTAGGAAGTGGCTCGAATCAGCCCCAGCATTTT	CASSVGSGSNQPQHF
TRBV7-6	TRBD1	TRBJ2-2	many	TGTGCCAGCAGCTTACAAGGGACAGAGAACACCGGGGAGCTGTTTTTT	CASSLQGTENTGELFF
TRBV15	TRBD1	TRBJ1-4	few	TGTGCCACCAGCAGGGACAGGGGAACTAATGAAAAACTGTTTTTT	CATSRDRGTNEKLFF
TRBV5-1	-	TRBJ2-5	-	TGCGCCAGCAGCTCAGGGGGGGCCCTTGGGGAGACCCAGTACTTC	CASSSGGALGETQYF
TRBV29-1	TRBD1	TRBJ2-5	-	TGCAGCGTTGACTCCCAGGGGGCGGGTGAGACCCAGTACTTC	CSVDSQGAGETQYF
TRBV14	-	TRBJ2-5	-	TGTGCCAGCAGCCAAGCGAGTTTCCGCGAGACCCAGTACTTC	CASSQASFRETQYF
TRBV5-6	TRBD2	TRBJ2-7	many	TGTGCCAGCAGCACCCGACTAGCGACTGACTACGAGCAGTACTTC	CASSTRLATDYEQYF
TRBV5-6	-	TRBJ1-1	many	TGTGCCAGCAGCTTCGTCCCTGGACGGGTGAACACTGAAGCTTTCTTT	CASSFVPGRVNTEAFF
TRBV7-9	-	TRBJ2-7	many	TGTGCCAGCAGCTGGGACCCGAGCTCCTACGAGCAGTACTTC	CASSWDPSSYEQYF
TRBV5-1	-	TRBJ2-2	many	TGCGCCAGCAGCTTAACACCCACCGGGGAGCTGTTTTTT	CASSLTPTGELFF
TRBV20-1	TRBD1	TRBJ1-2	many	TGCAGTGCTAGAGATCCTGGGACAGGCTTCGGCTACACCTTC	CSARDPGTGFGYTF
TRBV29-1	TRBD2	TRBJ2-3	-	TGCAGCGTAGGAACGAGCGGGAGCCCAGATACGCAGTATTTT	CSVGTSGSPDTQYF
TRBV24-1	TRBD1	TRBJ2-3	many	TGTGCCACCAGTGATGGAGCCCCACAGGGGGCCGTGAGAGATACGCAGTATTTT	CATSDGAPQGAVRDTQYF
TRBV7-9	TRBD2	TRBJ2-7	-	TGTGCCAGCAGCTCCATAGCGGGAGTAGCCTACGAGCAGTACTTC	CASSSIAGVAYEQYF
TRBV6-4	TRBD2	TRBJ2-1	-	TGTGCCAGCAGGACCGGGACTAGCGGGACGTCCCTGTTCTTC	CASRTGTSGTSLFF
TRBV29-1	TRBD1	TRBJ1-2	many	TGCAGCGTGACTAACCAGGGGGCTGGTGGCTACACCTTC	CSVTNQGAGGYTF
TRBV3-1	TRBD2	TRBJ2-1	few	TGTGCCAGCAGCCAAGGACTAGCGGGGTCTCCGAGCTCCTACAATGAGCAGTTCTTC	CASSQGLAGSPSSYNEQFF
TRBV27	TRBD1	TRBJ2-4	-	TGTGCCAGCAGTTCGGGACAGTCTGCCAAAAACATTCAGTACTTC	CASSSGQSAKNIQYF
TRBV27	TRBD2	TRBJ2-3	-	TGTGCCAGCAGTTCGAGGGAGGGAGATACGCAGTATTTT	CASSSREGDTQYF
TRBV12-3/TRBV12-4	-	TRBJ2-1	-	TGTGCCAGCGGTAACATGGGGGTTTTCGGCAATGAGCAGTTCTTC	CASGNMGVFGNEQFF
TRBV27	TRBD1	TRBJ1-5	many	TGTGCCAGCAGTCGTAACGGACAGGGGGCGACCCAGCCCCAGCATTTT	CASSRNGQGATQPQHF
TRBV20-1	-	TRBJ2-3	-	TGCAGTGCTAGCCCCCTTTTGACTTCACTCACTCCCGGCCTCCCGGATACGCAGTATTTT	CSASPLLTSLTPGLPDTQYF
TRBV12-3/TRBV12-4	-	TRBJ1-1	many	TGTGCCAGCAGTTTAGTTGGAGGGACCACTGAAGCTTTCTTT	CASSLVGGTTEAFF
TRBV25-1	TRBD2	TRBJ2-3	-	TGTGCCAGCAGGGGGTGGACTAGCGGGGTGGGGGCAGATACGCAGTATTTT	CASRGWTSGVGADTQYF
TRBV20-1	TRBD2	TRBJ2-4	few	TGCAGTGCTAGGCCGTATACTTCGGGGGGTGACATTCAGTACTTC	CSARPYTSGGDIQYF
TRBV12-3/TRBV12-4	-	TRBJ1-3	many	TGTGCCAGCAGTTTGATAACTGGAAACACCATATATTTT	CASSLITGNTIYF
TRBV4-1	-	TRBJ1-2	many	TGCGCCAGCAGCCGCCTGATTGCCCGGGACGGAGCCCCTGGCTACACCTTC	CASSRLIARDGAPGYTF
TRBV7-8	TRBD2	TRBJ2-1	-	TGTGCCTATCTCCGGGCGGGGGGGGACTACAATGAGCAGTTCTTC	CAYLRAGGDYNEQFF
TRBV12-3/TRBV12-4	-	TRBJ2-7	-	TGTGCCAGCAGTTTATCTTCCGGGGCCTCCTACGAGCAGTACTTC	CASSLSSGASYEQYF
TRBV10-2	-	TRBJ1-3	many	TGCGCCACTGGGGGCGGAGGGACTGGAAACACCATATATTTT	CATGGGGTGNTIYF
TRBV7-2	-	TRBJ1-5	few	TGTGCCAGCAGCTCCATCCCTACAGGGAATCAGCCCCAGCATTTT	CASSSIPTGNQPQHF
TRBV3-1	-	TRBJ2-7	few	TGTGCCAGCAGCCAGCTCCGGCGTACCTACGAGCAGTACTTC	CASSQLRRTYEQYF
TRBV24-1	-	TRBJ2-5	-	TGTGCCACCAGTGATTTGGAGACCCAGTACTTC	CATSDLETQYF
TRBV5-1	TRBD1	TRBJ1-1	-	TGCGCCAGCAGCTTGTTGGAGGGGGCATACACTGAAGCTTTCTTT	CASSLLEGAYTEAFF
TRBV5-4	-	TRBJ2-7	-	TGTGCCAGCAGCTCGGGACACCCACCGTGGGAGCAGTACTTC	CASSSGHPPWEQYF
TRBV20-1	-	TRBJ2-5	many	TGCAGTGCTTACGGGATTTCAAGAGATGTCCAGTACTTC	CSAYGISRDVQYF
TRBV7-8	-	TRBJ1-5	-	TGTGCCAGCAGCTTATGGGGGAACGCTAATCAGCCCCAGCATTTT	CASSLWGNANQPQHF
TRBV6-5	TRBD1	TRBJ2-7	-	TGTGCCAGCAGTTACTTGGGACAGGGGAGGAGCGAGCAGTACTTC	CASSYLGQGRSEQYF
TRBV24-1	-	TRBJ1-2	-	TGTGCCACCAGTGGGGGCTATGGCTACACCTTC	CATSGGYGYTF
TRBV24-1	-	TRBJ2-7	-	TGTGCCACCAGTGGCAGAGCGGGCGAGCAGTACTTC	CATSGRAGEQYF
TRBV5-1	-	TRBJ2-3	many	TGCGCCAGCAGCTGGGACGGTACAGATACGCAGTATTTT	CASSWDGTDTQYF
TRBV6-1	TRBD1	TRBJ2-7	-	TGTGCCAGCAGTGAACAACGGGACAGTGACGCACGGGCCTTC	CASSEQRDSDARAF
TRBV6-1	TRBD2	TRBJ2-1	-	TGTGCCAGCCGCGCCGGGACTAGCGGGGGGGTGTCCTACAATGAGCAGTTCTTC	CASRAGTSGGVSYNEQFF
TRBV6-5	TRBD2	TRBJ2-1	few	TGTGCCAGCAGTTACTCCCCGTCGGGGGGGCCCTACAATGAGCAGTTCTTC	CASSYSPSGGPYNEQFF